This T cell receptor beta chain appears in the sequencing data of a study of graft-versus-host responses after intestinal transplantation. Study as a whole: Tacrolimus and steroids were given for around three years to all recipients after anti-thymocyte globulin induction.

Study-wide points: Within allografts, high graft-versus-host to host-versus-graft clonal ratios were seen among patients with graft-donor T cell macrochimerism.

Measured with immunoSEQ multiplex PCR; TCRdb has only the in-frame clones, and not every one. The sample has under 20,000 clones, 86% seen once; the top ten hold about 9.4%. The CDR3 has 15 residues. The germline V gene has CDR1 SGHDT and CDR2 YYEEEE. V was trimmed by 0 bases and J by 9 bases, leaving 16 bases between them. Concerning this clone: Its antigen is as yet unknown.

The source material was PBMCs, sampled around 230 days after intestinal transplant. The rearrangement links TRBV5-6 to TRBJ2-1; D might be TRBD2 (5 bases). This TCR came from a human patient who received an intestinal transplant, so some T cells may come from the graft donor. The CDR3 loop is CASSLGGSYAGEQFF. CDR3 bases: TGTGCCAGCAGCTTGGGCGGGTCATATGCCGGTGAGCAGTTCTTC.